This is a list of T cell receptor beta chains from one sample in a study of OX40 agonist ivuxolimab in advanced cancers. Assay: immunoSEQ multiplex PCR; the TCRdb copy retains only in-frame clones and omits some. The repertoire has 55,000 or so clones, 75% to 90% of them found once; the top ten carry approximately 16%. The starting material was CD4+ or CD8+ T cells sorted from blood, obtained in a trial of the OX40 agonist ivuxolimab. These receptors were collected from an adult with an advanced solid tumor such as melanoma, head and neck, liver or kidney cancer. CDR3s include the opening cysteine and the closing phenylalanine or tryptophan.

>TRBV18|TRBJ1-1
CASSPPTRLNTEAFF
>TRBV6-5|TRBJ1-1
CASSLPGTGGTEAFF
>TRBV2|TRBJ2-1
CASTRENNEQFF
>TRBV28|TRBJ2-7
CASSRRGRAYEQYF
>TRBV6-5|TRBJ2-7
CASSYSIVGDEQYF
>TRBV5-1|TRBJ2-3
CASSPERADTQYF
>TRBV5-1|TRBJ1-3
CASSLYPADDSGNTIYF
>TRBV7-3|TRBJ1-3
CASSSTSGNTIYF
>TRBV6-1|TRBJ1-2
CASNARGGGAGGYTF
>TRBV19|TRBJ2-3
CASSYGGTDTQYF
>TRBV7-6|TRBJ2-6
CASSSRYQGEQRPGANVLTF
>TRBV6-4|TRBJ2-7
CASSALAGGEQYF
>TRBV7-2|TRBJ2-3
CASRGGPGTQYF
>TRBV6-5|TRBJ1-3
CASSYRGDGNTIYF
>TRBV9|TRBJ2-5
CASSVGFARERGETQYF
>TRBV5-4|TRBJ1-2
CASSSGQNYGYTF
>TRBV5-5|TRBJ2-7
CASSLSFDTYEQYF
>TRBV7-6|TRBJ2-1
CASSGTSGTPNYNEQFF
>TRBV5-1|TRBJ2-7
CASRSWAGGAYEQYF
>TRBV14|TRBJ2-5
CASSQVAGIKTQYF
>TRBV5-4|TRBJ1-5
CASSYGGGLGNQPQHF
>TRBV19|TRBJ1-4
CASSISWTGRKLFF
>TRBV5-8|TRBJ2-5
CASSLADTQETQYF
>TRBV18|TRBJ2-7
CASSRIRDRSYEQYF
>TRBV19|TRBJ2-7
CASSFRGLASYEQYF
>TRBV10-3|TRBJ2-3
CAITWGSTDTQYF
>TRBV6-1|TRBJ2-1
CASDKQGARYNEQFF
>TRBV6-6|TRBJ2-1
CASSYTGYEQFF
>TRBV27|TRBJ2-3
CASSRGAGDTQYF
>TRBV19|TRBJ2-1
CASSSRTGDYNEQFF
>TRBV7-9|TRBJ1-2
CASSLLWEMSYGYTF
>TRBV6-4|TRBJ2-3
CASSEGTSGSTDTQYF
>TRBV29-1|TRBJ2-6
CSVANSGANVLTF
>TRBV6-4|TRBJ1-1
CASRGQGAGDTEAFF
>TRBV6-1|TRBJ1-2
CASSEAWTGAYYGYTF
>TRBV9|TRBJ2-2
CASSVGTGAGELFF
>TRBV5-4|TRBJ2-5
CASNNNVGGFGETQYF
>TRBV14|TRBJ1-6
CASSIGPDSPLHF
>TRBV19|TRBJ1-2
CASSIVGRSNYGYTF
>TRBV7-2|TRBJ1-4
CASSFQHGGFEKLFF
>TRBV5-8|TRBJ2-7
CASSGWRGNYEQYF
>TRBV2|TRBJ2-1
CANSLSGRAGNEQFF
>TRBV28|TRBJ2-1
CASSPGAASYNEQFF
>TRBV28|TRBJ2-7
CASSQGTSGDREQYF
>TRBV5-1|TRBJ2-7
CASSLSGSTQHYSYEQYF
>TRBV19|TRBJ1-5
CASSRTGEANQPQHF
>TRBV4-1|TRBJ1-6
CASSHLGRDYNSPLHF
>TRBV6-6|TRBJ1-4
CASRDRGGKLFF
>TRBV27|TRBJ2-7
CASNYRGTGKGHEQYF
>TRBV10-3|TRBJ2-7
CAISRDGEQYF
>TRBV28|TRBJ2-2
CASSSFRAANTGELFF